This entry concerns a single T cell receptor (beta chain). This entry comes from a study of blood T cell repertoires in COVID-19. Recruits, aged 18 to 89 years, lived in 20 to 30 US areas. V lost 2 bases and J lost 5, with 6 bases in between. Per germline, CDR1 SGHTA and CDR2 FQGNSA. This CDR3 is built from 12 residues. Per the authors' pipeline: Reference gene primer amplification in the assay estimated nucleated cell counts. The protocol was immunoSEQ multiplex PCR, while the TCRdb copy is restricted to in-frame clones and leaves out a portion. That table is the source of V, J and clone size, and D and trimming were worked out from the DNA. Of 310,000 or so clones in the sample, about 93% are singletons; the top ten hold around 1.1%.

The rearrangement links TRBV7-2 to TRBJ2-5; D not resolved. Material for sequencing was PBMCs or T cells enriched from blood (not recorded which). This TCR came from a woman in her 30s who had recovered from COVID-19. CDR3: CASSLYRETQYF. CDR3 DNA sequence: TGTGCCAGCAGCTTATATCGGGAGACCCAGTACTTC.